This is a list of T cell receptor beta chains from one sample in a study of cytomegalovirus exposure and HLA in healthy donors. Data came from immunoSEQ multiplex PCR; TCRdb stores just in-frame clones and leaves some out. The sample consists of under 150,000 clones, 75% to 85% of them appearing once. The specimen sequenced was PBMCs. These receptors originate from a male donor in good health and CMV-seronegative. Each CDR3 is given with its conserved first and last residue. The D gene is left open where the match is weak. Clone size is not always given. Where it is, it says once, few, many or a class for expanded clones.

size: NA; V: TRBV5-4; J: TRBJ2-7; D: TRBD2; DNA: TGTGCCAGCAGCTTGAAGCGGGAGGCCTTCTACGAGCAGTACTTC; CDR3: CASSLKREAFYEQYF
size: NA; V: TRBV15; J: TRBJ2-3; D: TRBD2; DNA: TGTGCCACCAGCAGAGTAGCGGGAGGCCCAGATACGCAGTATTTT; CDR3: CATSRVAGGPDTQYF
size: NA; V: TRBV11-2; J: TRBJ1-1; D: NA; DNA: TGTGCCAGCAGCTTAGGTTCGGCAGGGGACATGAACACTGAAGCTTTCTTT; CDR3: CASSLGSAGDMNTEAFF
size: NA; V: TRBV7-9; J: TRBJ2-3; D: NA; DNA: TGTTCCAGCAGTTTTGAGACAGCTACAGATACGCAGTATTTT; CDR3: CSSSFETATDTQYF
size: few; V: TRBV28; J: TRBJ2-7; D: NA; DNA: TGTGCCAGCAGTTTCGGCAGCGGCGAGCAGTACTTC; CDR3: CASSFGSGEQYF
size: NA; V: TRBV11-2; J: TRBJ1-2; D: NA; DNA: TGTGCCAGCAGCTTAGTCTTTGGGCAGAAAGGCTACACCTTC; CDR3: CASSLVFGQKGYTF
size: NA; V: TRBV27; J: TRBJ2-3; D: TRBD2; DNA: TGTGCCAGCAGTACGCGACGAGCGGGGGGCCCCACAGATACGCAGTATTTT; CDR3: CASSTRRAGGPTDTQYF
size: NA; V: TRBV4-3; J: TRBJ2-7; D: NA; DNA: TGCGCCAGCAGCCACCTGGCGGGGACTTACGAGCAGTACTTC; CDR3: CASSHLAGTYEQYF
size: NA; V: TRBV12-5; J: TRBJ2-7; D: TRBD1; DNA: TGTGCTAGTACACCTACAGGGGTCACCTCCTACGAGCAGTACTTC; CDR3: CASTPTGVTSYEQYF
size: NA; V: TRBV6-5; J: TRBJ1-1; D: NA; DNA: TGTGCCAGCAGTCGACGGGTAGACGCTGAAGCTTTCTTT; CDR3: CASSRRVDAEAFF
size: NA; V: TRBV30; J: TRBJ2-3; D: NA; DNA: TGTGCCTGCCCGGGACACCACACAGATACGCAGTATTTT; CDR3: CACPGHHTDTQYF
size: few; V: TRBV2; J: TRBJ1-5; D: NA; DNA: TGTGCCAGCAGCGCAGGGACTGGTGGCAATCAGCCCCAGCATTTT; CDR3: CASSAGTGGNQPQHF
size: few; V: TRBV30; J: TRBJ1-6; D: NA; DNA: TGTGCCTGGGGATCACAGGGCCTTAGCTCCTATAATTCACCCCTCCACTTT; CDR3: CAWGSQGLSSYNSPLHF
size: NA; V: TRBV7-9; J: TRBJ2-3; D: TRBD1; DNA: TGTGCCAGCAGCTCCGGACAGGGCTTTAGCACAGATACGCAGTATTTT; CDR3: CASSSGQGFSTDTQYF
size: NA; V: TRBV6-1; J: TRBJ2-7; D: TRBD1; DNA: TGTGCCAGCAGTCGACAGGGTGTCTACGAGCAGTACTTC; CDR3: CASSRQGVYEQYF
size: NA; V: TRBV27; J: TRBJ1-1; D: NA; DNA: TGTGCCAGCAAACTCATCGGGAACACTGAAGCTTTCTTT; CDR3: CASKLIGNTEAFF
size: once; V: TRBV10-1; J: TRBJ2-3; D: TRBD1; DNA: TGCGCCAGCAGACGACAGGGGACAGATACGCAGTATTTT; CDR3: CASRRQGTDTQYF
size: NA; V: TRBV5-4; J: TRBJ1-2; D: NA; DNA: TGTGCCAGCAGCACCGAATTACAGGGAAACTATGGCTACACCTTC; CDR3: CASSTELQGNYGYTF
size: NA; V: TRBV18; J: TRBJ2-2; D: TRBD1; DNA: TGTGCCAGCTCGCCGGGACAGGGATGGACCGGGGAGCTGTTTTTT; CDR3: CASSPGQGWTGELFF
size: once; V: TRBV11-2; J: TRBJ1-4; D: NA; DNA: TGTGCCAGCAGCACAGGGATAGGAACTAATGAAAAACTGTTTTTT; CDR3: CASSTGIGTNEKLFF
size: NA; V: TRBV5-6; J: TRBJ2-5; D: TRBD1; DNA: TGTGCCAGCAGCTTTCCGGGACAGGGAGTGACCCAGTACTTC; CDR3: CASSFPGQGVTQYF
size: NA; V: TRBV5-8; J: TRBJ1-4; D: NA; DNA: TGTGCCAGCAGCTCAGGACAGAACAATGAAAAACTGTTTTTT; CDR3: CASSSGQNNEKLFF
size: NA; V: TRBV5-1; J: TRBJ1-3; D: NA; DNA: TGCGCCAGCAGCTTGGGACAATCGGGGGGAAACACCATATATTTT; CDR3: CASSLGQSGGNTIYF
size: once; V: TRBV6-4; J: TRBJ2-3; D: NA; DNA: TGTGCCAGCAGTGCTACAGGGGGGGTAGGCACAGATACGCAGTATTTT; CDR3: CASSATGGVGTDTQYF
size: NA; V: TRBV5-6; J: TRBJ2-1; D: TRBD2; DNA: TGTGCCAGCAGCTTGAGGAAAAGCGGGATTTCCTACAATGAGCAGTTCTTC; CDR3: CASSLRKSGISYNEQFF
size: NA; V: TRBV19; J: TRBJ2-7; D: NA; DNA: TGTGCCAGTAGTATGGATTCAGGGGTCGAGCAGTACTTC; CDR3: CASSMDSGVEQYF
size: once; V: TRBV9; J: TRBJ1-6; D: TRBD1; DNA: TGTGCCAGCAGCGTAGAGGGGGCAAGATCACCCCTCCACTTT; CDR3: CASSVEGARSPLHF
size: NA; V: TRBV7-9; J: TRBJ1-5; D: NA; DNA: TGTTCCAGCAGCTTGGCAGGCAATCAGCCCCAGCATTTT; CDR3: CSSSLAGNQPQHF
size: NA; V: TRBV19; J: TRBJ2-2; D: NA; DNA: TGTGCCAGTAGTACGACAGTCCCCGGGGAGCTGTTTTTT; CDR3: CASSTTVPGELFF
size: NA; V: TRBV2; J: TRBJ2-1; D: TRBD1; DNA: TGTGCCAGCAGTGAATGGGACAGGGATAACAATGAGCAGTTCTTC; CDR3: CASSEWDRDNNEQFF
size: NA; V: TRBV4-2; J: TRBJ2-3; D: TRBD2; DNA: TGTGCCAGCAGCCAAGATCATACTAGCGGGGGAGATACGCAGTATTTT; CDR3: CASSQDHTSGGDTQYF
size: NA; V: TRBV7-9; J: TRBJ1-1; D: NA; DNA: TGTGCCAGCAGCGTACAGCTGGAAGCTTTCTTT; CDR3: CASSVQLEAFF
size: NA; V: TRBV2; J: TRBJ2-1; D: TRBD2; DNA: TGTGCCAGCAGTGAATGGTCTAGCGGGAGGGCCAATGAGCAGTTCTTC; CDR3: CASSEWSSGRANEQFF
size: few; V: TRBV7-6; J: TRBJ2-7; D: NA; DNA: TGTGCCAGCAGCTTAGGAGACGGGGGAATCGGATACGAGCAGTACTTC; CDR3: CASSLGDGGIGYEQYF
size: NA; V: TRBV11-2; J: TRBJ2-5; D: NA; DNA: TGTGCCAGCAGCGAGGGGGGGAGGGAGACCCAGTACTTC; CDR3: CASSEGGRETQYF
size: NA; V: TRBV5-1; J: TRBJ1-2; D: NA; DNA: TGCGCCAGCAGCGCCTCATCGGATGGCTACACCTTC; CDR3: CASSASSDGYTF
size: once; V: TRBV11-2; J: TRBJ2-1; D: TRBD2; DNA: TGTGCCAGCAGCTGGGGCGGGAGTCCCTACAATGAGCAGTTCTTC; CDR3: CASSWGGSPYNEQFF
size: NA; V: TRBV4-1; J: TRBJ2-5; D: NA; DNA: TGCGCCAGCAGCCAAGGGGGGGAGAAAGAGACCCAGTACTTC; CDR3: CASSQGGEKETQYF
size: NA; V: TRBV11-2; J: TRBJ2-7; D: TRBD1; DNA: TGTGCCAGCAGCCGGACAGGGGGTGACTACGAGCAGTACTTC; CDR3: CASSRTGGDYEQYF
size: NA; V: TRBV7-9; J: TRBJ2-7; D: NA; DNA: TGTGCCAGCAGCTCTGGACTTTATTACGAGCAGTACTTC; CDR3: CASSSGLYYEQYF
size: NA; V: TRBV7-9; J: TRBJ1-4; D: NA; DNA: TGTGCCAGCAGCCCCCCCGAGGATGAAAAACTGTTTTTT; CDR3: CASSPPEDEKLFF
size: few; V: TRBV5-4; J: TRBJ1-1; D: TRBD1; DNA: TGTGCCAGCAGTGCCGGGACAGGGTTTGAAGCTTTCTTT; CDR3: CASSAGTGFEAFF
size: few; V: TRBV5-5; J: TRBJ1-1; D: NA; DNA: TGTGCCAGCAGCTTGGGTCCGGTTATGAACACTGAAGCTTTCTTT; CDR3: CASSLGPVMNTEAFF
size: once; V: TRBV20-1; J: TRBJ2-5; D: NA; DNA: TGCAGTGCAACCAGGGGTGAGACCCAGTACTTC; CDR3: CSATRGETQYF
size: NA; V: TRBV7-2; J: TRBJ1-5; D: TRBD1; DNA: TGTGCCAGCAGCACCCGGGACAGGGGAAGTCAGCCCCAGCATTTT; CDR3: CASSTRDRGSQPQHF
size: NA; V: TRBV5-1; J: TRBJ1-1; D: NA; DNA: TGCGCCAGCAGCTTGGTCCCTAGGCAGGGCACTGAAGCTTTCTTT; CDR3: CASSLVPRQGTEAFF
size: NA; V: TRBV6-1; J: TRBJ1-6; D: TRBD1; DNA: TGTGCCACTGGGACAGGGTATTCACCCCTCCACTTT; CDR3: CATGTGYSPLHF
size: NA; V: TRBV11-1; J: TRBJ1-1; D: TRBD1; DNA: TGTGCCAGCAGCCCCGGGACAGGGATGGACACTGAAGCTTTCTTT; CDR3: CASSPGTGMDTEAFF
size: few; V: TRBV5-1; J: TRBJ2-7; D: TRBD1; DNA: TGCGCCAGCAGCGTCGGCCAGGGGGCTATCTACGAGCAGTACTTC; CDR3: CASSVGQGAIYEQYF